A single sample gave rise to the 23 T cell receptor beta chains below, sequenced in a study of technical replicates of blood from a few donors. Data came from immunoSEQ multiplex PCR; TCRdb stores just in-frame clones and leaves some out. In the table there are approximately 78,000 clones, more than 90% of which are singletons. Input material: T cells isolated from PBMCs. The receptors were sampled from a human donor in good health.

The DNA of the CDR3 is TGTGCCTGGAGTTATTCTAGGCCCGGGGAGCTGTTTTTT. Its protein is CAWSYSRPGELFF. The rearrangement joins TRBV30 to TRBJ2-2; no reliable D call. Trimming took off 2 bases at V and 6 bases at J, with 10 bases between the two ends. Germline CDR1 reads GTSNPN; CDR2 reads SVGIG (reference sequence). The length of the CDR3 is 13 residues.

The gene calls are TRBV11-2 and TRBJ2-1; 8 bases are a match to TRBD1. Germline loops: CDR1 SGHAT, CDR2 FQNNGV. V lost 5 bases, J lost 3 bases, and 6 bases stayed unmatched. This CDR3 is built from 15 residues. DNA of the CDR3: TGTGCCAGCAGCCTATCCGGGACAGGCTACAATGAGCAGTTCTTC. The encoded protein is CASSLSGTGYNEQFF.

The chain combines TRBV7-9 with TRBJ1-1; D is unclear. V lost 2 bases and J lost 6, with 4 bases in between. CDR1 and CDR2 (germline): SEHNR, FQNEAQ (reference sequence). The CDR3 length is 11 residues. CDR3 sequence reads: CASSLSPEAFF. CDR3 sequence (DNA): TGTGCCAGCAGCTTAAGCCCTGAAGCTTTCTTT.

J is TRBJ2-1 and V is TRBV7-2; D unclear. CDR3 length: 12 residues. Trimming stripped 5 bases from V and 8 bases from J, with 10 bases between. The germline V gene has CDR1 SGHTA and CDR2 FQGNSA. The CDR3 DNA is TGTGCCAGCAGCGGAATGGAGTATGAGCAGTTCTTC. Translating it yields CASSGMEYEQFF.

The gene calls are TRBV27 and TRBJ2-7; 7 bases are shared with TRBD1. Germline CDR1 and CDR2: MNHEY and SMNVEV (reference sequence). V was pared by 5 bases and J by 5 bases, with 18 bases of the junction left unmatched. The length of the CDR3 is 17 residues. CDR3 in DNA: TGTGCCAGCAGTCTACACCGACAGGGATGGGCAGGGAACGAGCAGTACTTC. It is translated as CASSLHRQGWAGNEQYF.

This chain joins TRBV11-3 and TRBJ1-3, with D maybe TRBD1 (5 bases). Germline values: CDR1 SGHNT, CDR2 YENEEA. Deletions cut 5 bases from V and 4 bases from J, with 15 bases between. This CDR3 is 15 amino acids long. CDR3: CASSRQGGSGNTIYF. In DNA, the CDR3 is TGTGCCAGCAGCCGTCAGGGAGGATCCGGAAACACCATATATTTT. Complete variable domain (other parts from reference TRBV11-3 and TRBJ1-3): EAGVVQSPRYKIIEKKQPVAFWCNPISGHNTLYWYLQNLGQGPELLIRYENEEAVDDSQLPKDRFSAERLKGVDSTLKIQPAELGDSAVYLCASSRQGGSGNTIYFGEGSWLTVV.

CDR3 bases: TGCAGCGTTGTTCTAGCTTCTATAAAAAAGAGCTCCTACGAGCAGTACTTC. This sequence encodes CSVVLASIKKSSYEQYF. This rearrangement joins TRBV29-1 to TRBJ2-7; D might be TRBD2 (5 bases). From germline, CDR1 is SQVTM and CDR2 ANQGSEA. The length of the CDR3 is 17 residues. Trimming pared 4 bases from V and 0 bases from J, leaving 22 bases between.

The chain combines TRBV21-1 with TRBJ2-5; the listed D gene, TRBD2, was not tested against the DNA. TRBV21-1 is a listed pseudogene. The CDR3 loop spans 15 amino acids. The DNA for the CDR3 is TGTGCCAGCAGCAAACAGGGACTAGTCAGAGAGACCCAGTACTTC. Its translation is CASSKQGLVRETQYF.

The chain recombines TRBV30 with TRBJ1-4; TRBD1 matches 10 bases. Germline trimming cut 5 bases from V and 7 bases from J; bases unmatched to any gene: 7. Germline lookup yields CDR1 GTSNPN and CDR2 SVGIG (reference sequence). The CDR3 has 14 amino acids. The CDR3 is CAWEEGTGVEKLFF. The CDR3, as DNA: TGTGCCTGGGAGGAGGGGACAGGGGTTGAAAAACTGTTTTTT.

This chain joins TRBV23-1 and TRBJ2-7, with D possibly matching TRBD1 (6 bases). TRBV23-1 is given ORF status, its function remaining uncertain. The CDR3 totals 16 residues. The V gene lost 2 bases and the J gene lost 4 bases, with 18 bases spanning the gap. The CDR3 reads CASSQPKQGSLYEQYF. The CDR3 coding sequence is TGCGCCAGCAGTCAACCGAAACAGGGATCCCTTTACGAGCAGTACTTC.

J is TRBJ2-2 and V is TRBV30; 7 nucleotides line up with TRBD1. The junction had 4 bases not matched to a gene; V was cut back by 0 bases and J by 0 bases. CDR1 and CDR2 from the germline V gene are GTSNPN and SVGIG (reference sequence). The CDR3 totals 16 residues. The CDR3 DNA reads TGTGCCTGGAGTGTCTTGCAGGGGGCGAACACCGGGGAGCTGTTTTTT. Residues: CAWSVLQGANTGELFF.

The V gene is TRBV19, the J gene TRBJ2-1; 7 bases map to TRBD2. V was clipped by 3 bases and J by 2 bases; unmatched bases: 1. CDR1 and CDR2 from the germline V gene are LNHDA and SQIVND (reference sequence). There are 14 residues in the CDR3. The CDR3 DNA follows: TGTGCCAGTAGTATGGCGGGGGCCTACAATGAGCAGTTCTTC. It codes for CASSMAGAYNEQFF.

This chain connects TRBV5-1 to TRBJ1-1; D remains ambiguous. The CDR3 has 14 amino acids. V lost 1 base to trimming and J lost 0 bases, with 7 bases between them. CDR1 is SGHRS, CDR2 YFSETQ, per germline. Here the CDR3 DNA reads TGCGCCAGCAGCTTGACAGAAATGAACACTGAAGCTTTCTTT. It is translated as CASSLTEMNTEAFF.

The chain links TRBV27 to TRBJ2-7; D call uncertain. Germline loops: CDR1 MNHEY, CDR2 SMNVEV (reference sequence). Trimming cost V 7 bases and J 4 bases, with 5 bases left between them. The CDR3 runs to 10 residues. CDR3 loop: CASNRYEQYF. The CDR3 DNA follows: TGTGCCAGCAATAGATACGAGCAGTACTTC.

The gene calls are TRBV19 and TRBJ2-1; 8 nucleotides agree with TRBD2. Germline assignment: CDR1 LNHDA and CDR2 SQIVND (reference sequence). The trim removed 7 bases at V and 6 bases at J, leaving 8 bases unmatched. This CDR3 spans 14 amino acids. CDR3 in DNA: TGTGCCAGTACCGGAGTAGCGGGGTTCAATGAGCAGTTCTTC. It translates to CASTGVAGFNEQFF.

Comment on this clone: Other DNA variants within this sample encode the same CDR3. The chain employs TRBV18 and TRBJ1-1; no clear D gene. Trimming took 3 bases from V and 1 from J, leaving 6 bases between them. The CDR3 length is 13 residues. CDR1 and CDR2 from the germline V gene are KGHSH and LQKENI. In DNA, the CDR3 is TGTGCCAGCTCACCCTCCGGGAACACTGAAGCTTTCTTT. Its translation is CASSPSGNTEAFF.

This rearrangement joins TRBV5-4 to TRBJ2-3; 8 nucleotides line up with TRBD1. The germline CDR1 and CDR2 sequences are SGHNT and YYREEE (reference sequence). V shed 6 bases, J shed 3 bases, and the junction held 12 bases outside the gene matches. This CDR3 comprises 16 residues. The CDR3 here is CASTEKPGQVTDTQYF. The CDR3 nucleotides are TGTGCCAGCACTGAAAAGCCGGGACAGGTTACAGATACGCAGTATTTT.

This sequence joins TRBV10-3 and TRBJ2-1, with a possible D match to TRBD2 (5 bases). The CDR3 is made up of 17 amino acids. Between the trimmed V and J ends, which lost 0 bases and 0 bases, there was a span of 12 bases. Germline V gene sequence: CDR1 ENHRY, CDR2 SYGVKD. The CDR3 sequence is CAISESGEISSYNEQFF. In nucleotides, the CDR3 is TGTGCCATCAGTGAGTCCGGGGAAATAAGCTCCTACAATGAGCAGTTCTTC.

The chain has TRBV5-4 and TRBJ2-1, with 11 bases identical to TRBD2. The V and J ends lost 1 base and 7 bases, in that order; junction bases with no gene match: 10. Germline values: CDR1 SGHNT, CDR2 YYREEE (reference sequence). The CDR3 contains 17 residues. CDR3 nucleotides: TGTGCCAGCAGCTTGAAATATAGACTAGCGGGAAATAATGAGCAGTTCTTC. Its translation: CASSLKYRLAGNNEQFF. Using reference TRBV5-4 and TRBJ2-1 for the parts outside the CDR3, the full variable domain is ETGVTQSPTHLIKTRGQQVTLRCSSQSGHNTVSWYQQALGQGPQFIFQYYREEENGRGNFPPRFSGLQFPNYSSELNVNALELDDSALYLCASSLKYRLAGNNEQFFGPGTRLTVL.

V gene TRBV7-9 combines with J gene TRBJ1-4; weak D call: TRBD1 (5 bases). Between the trimmed V and J ends, which lost 1 base and 5 bases, there was a span of 11 bases. The CDR3 covers 15 residues. The germline CDR1 and CDR2 sequences are SEHNR and FQNEAQ (reference sequence). The CDR3 sequence: CASSLGAGTNEKLFF. The CDR3, as DNA: TGTGCCAGCAGCTTAGGTGCGGGGACCAATGAAAAACTGTTTTTT.

The J gene is TRBJ2-7, the V gene TRBV10-3; 12 bases are shared with TRBD2. CDR1 ENHRY and CDR2 SYGVKD come from the germline V gene. The CDR3 is 15 residues long. The junction had 1 base not matched to a gene; V was cut back by 0 bases and J by 4 bases. The chain's CDR3 is CAISESTSGRYEQYF. CDR3 coding DNA: TGTGCCATCAGTGAGTCGACTAGCGGGAGATACGAGCAGTACTTC.

A single count supports this clone. The V gene is TRBV4-2, the J gene TRBJ1-2; the match to TRBD1 covers 8 bases. This CDR3 has 16 residues. V lost 1 base and J lost 1; bases outside the gene matches: 5. Germline assignment: CDR1 LGHNA and CDR2 YNFKEQ. For the CDR3, the DNA is TGTGCCAGCAGCCAAGCGGGACAGGTTTTTAACTATGGCTACACCTTC. Its protein is CASSQAGQVFNYGYTF.

The chain recombines TRBV29-1 with TRBJ1-1; D ambiguous. CDR1 is SQVTM, CDR2 ANQGSEA, per germline. CDR3 length equals 14 residues. Trimming shortened V by 3 bases and J by 1 base, and 12 bases separated the two germline ends. As DNA, the CDR3 is TGCAGCGTTGAGGACGGGGTTGGGAACACTGAAGCTTTCTTT. The encoded protein is CSVEDGVGNTEAFF.